The sequence of this T cell receptor (beta chain) was determined in a study of T cell responses to AZD1222 COVID-19 vaccine. The assay was immunoSEQ multiplex PCR, and TCRdb's table has in-frame clones only and misses some. The sample has some 150,000 clones; the top ten hold 2.2%. Germline CDR1 LNHDA, CDR2 SQIVND (reference sequence). The CDR3 spans 15 residues. Trimming shortened V by 3 bases and J by 4 bases, and 15 bases separated the two germline ends. This sequence joins TRBV19 and TRBJ1-1; possibly TRBD1 for D (6 bases). The TCR was taken from an adult in good health. The sequencing sample was made of peripheral blood. CDR3 loop: CASSMGAGRGTEAFF. DNA of the CDR3: TGTGCCAGTAGTATGGGGGCAGGGCGGGGCACTGAAGCTTTCTTT.